This T cell receptor beta chain was sequenced in a study of graft-versus-host responses after intestinal transplantation. Study summary: Transplants given to recipients were multivisceral, liver-intestinal, or isolated intestinal. The study gave all recipients anti-thymocyte globulin induction, then tacrolimus and steroids for approximately three years.

Trimming left V 2 bases short and J 0 bases short, with 5 bases between. CDR1 is KGHSH and CDR2 is LQKENI in the germline V gene. This CDR3 region has 15 residues. Points from the study as a whole: GvH clones were found in recipient marrow; some appeared first in ileum or blood. Allograft graft-versus-host to host-versus-graft clonal ratios ran high in patients with graft-donor T cell macrochimerism.

The data were produced by immunoSEQ multiplex PCR, yet TCRdb's version contains in-frame clones alone and is incomplete. The sample includes tens of thousands of clones, nearly 90% of them seen just once. This clone was seen once. Its antigen is not identified. This sequence originates from a human donor who was the organ donor for an intestinal transplant. Here the sequenced sample was unstimulated CD8+ T cells sorted from spleen or lymph node cells, taken before transplant. The V and J genes are TRBV18 and TRBJ1-6; tentatively, D is TRBD1 (5 bases). As DNA, the CDR3 is TGTGCCAGCTCACCAACAGGCTCCTATAATTCACCCCTCCACTTT. Translation gives CASSPTGSYNSPLHF.